These T cell receptor beta chains were read from a single sample in a study of blood T cell repertoires in COVID-19. The method was immunoSEQ multiplex PCR; TCRdb's version includes in-frame clones alone and lacks a portion of them. The repertoire holds approximately 180,000 clones, about 85% seen once, with 15% to 20% in the top ten. Sequencing was performed on peripheral blood. Receptors were obtained from a person in their 70s with COVID-19, enrolled during active disease. The CDR3 runs from the conserved cysteine through the conserved F or W. A D gene is named only where the DNA matches it firmly. Part of the rows lack a size; the others show once, few, many or a class for expanded clones.

clone size,V gene,J gene,D gene,CDR3 DNA,CDR3 protein
NA,TRBV5-1,TRBJ1-2,NA,TGCGCCAGCAGCCAAAACCAGGGGAGGGGATATGGCTACACCTTC,CASSQNQGRGYGYTF
once,TRBV3-1/TRBV3-2,TRBJ2-7,NA,TGTGCCAGCAGCCAAGGGGGGCGCCCTTACTTC,CASSQGGRPYF
NA,TRBV7-8,TRBJ1-3,NA,TGTGCCAGCAGCCGAGATCTCAGCTCTGGAAACACCATATATTTT,CASSRDLSSGNTIYF
once,TRBV7-9,TRBJ2-5,TRBD1,TGTGCCAGCAGCTCCCGGACAGGCCAAGAGACCCAGTACTTC,CASSSRTGQETQYF
NA,TRBV28,TRBJ2-3,NA,TGTGCCAGCAGATCTCGCTTAGCGTACTTTGGGGATACGCAGTATTTT,CASRSRLAYFGDTQYF
NA,TRBV2,TRBJ1-2,TRBD1,TGTGCCAGCAGTGAATCAGTCGCAGGGGGTTACTATGGCTACACCTTC,CASSESVAGGYYGYTF
NA,TRBV30,TRBJ1-2,TRBD1,TGTGCCTGGAAAGGACAGGGAAGCTCTGGCTACACCTTC,CAWKGQGSSGYTF
NA,TRBV16,TRBJ2-5,TRBD2,TGTGCCAGCAGCCCCGGGACTAGCGGGAGCTCGGAGACCCAGTACTTC,CASSPGTSGSSETQYF
NA,TRBV20-1,TRBJ2-3,TRBD2,TGCAGTGCTAGTAGCGGGGGGACCACCTTCACAGATACGCAGTATTTT,CSASSGGTTFTDTQYF
NA,TRBV4-1,TRBJ1-5,NA,TGCGCCAGCAGCCAAGAGTGGCAGGGATGGAATCAGCCCCAGCATTTT,CASSQEWQGWNQPQHF
NA,TRBV2,TRBJ2-7,NA,TGTGCCAGCAGGGCCCCCTTCAACAGCTACGAGCAGTACTTC,CASRAPFNSYEQYF
NA,TRBV7-3,TRBJ1-6,TRBD1,TGTGCCAGCAGGAAACAGGGGGCTGATAATTCACCCCTCCACTTT,CASRKQGADNSPLHF
once,TRBV19,TRBJ2-5,TRBD2,TGTGCCAGTAGTATTCTAGCGGGAGAGACCCAGTACTTC,CASSILAGETQYF
NA,TRBV5-1,TRBJ1-5,NA,TGCGCCAGCAGCTTGGACGGCCCAGGGCCCCAGCATTTT,CASSLDGPGPQHF
NA,TRBV11-1,TRBJ1-6,TRBD1,TGTGCCAGCAGCTTAGTTGGGACAGGGGTTTCACCCCTCCACTTT,CASSLVGTGVSPLHF
NA,TRBV20-1,TRBJ1-5,NA,TGCAGTGCTAGTGTCGGACACATGTATAGCAATCAGCCCCAGCATTTT,CSASVGHMYSNQPQHF
NA,TRBV3-1/TRBV3-2,TRBJ2-1,TRBD2,TGTGCCAGCAGCCGCTGGACTAGCGGGAGTGAGCAGTTCTTC,CASSRWTSGSEQFF
NA,TRBV28,TRBJ2-4,NA,TGTGCCAGCAGAACCGGGACAAGCAAGATTCACTTC,CASRTGTSKIHF
NA,TRBV6-2/TRBV6-3,TRBJ2-5,NA,TGTGCCAGCAGTTACTCGCGAAGTCTGCGAGAGACCCAGTACTTC,CASSYSRSLRETQYF
NA,TRBV30,TRBJ1-5,TRBD1,TGTGCCTGGAGTTCCGGGACAGATAGCAATCAGCCCCAGCATTTT,CAWSSGTDSNQPQHF
NA,TRBV21-1,TRBJ2-3,NA,TGTGCCAGCAGCACATTGGGACAGGAGAAAACAGATACGCAGTATTTT,CASSTLGQEKTDTQYF
NA,TRBV7-9,TRBJ1-2,NA,TGTGCCAGCAGCTCCCCGGAGAGACCGACGACCTATGGCTACACCTTC,CASSSPERPTTYGYTF
NA,TRBV28,TRBJ1-4,TRBD1,TGTGCCAGCAGTTCCGGGACAGGACCTAATGAAAAACTGTTTTTT,CASSSGTGPNEKLFF
NA,TRBV5-6,TRBJ1-5,NA,TGTGCCAGCAGCTTCAGGGGCCAGCCCCAGCATTTT,CASSFRGQPQHF
few,TRBV5-1,TRBJ1-4,NA,TGCGCCAGCAGCGCGACGGGCGGGAATGAAAAACTGTTTTTT,CASSATGGNEKLFF